Listed here are 2 T cell receptor beta chains from one sample, sequenced in a study of blood T cell repertoires in COVID-19. Generated by immunoSEQ multiplex PCR, the TCRdb table keeps only in-frame clones and is missing some. The sample lists 170,000 or so clones; approximately 84% were seen once. Sequencing used PBMCs or T cells enriched from blood (not recorded which). These receptors were taken from a woman aged 45-65 years who had recovered from COVID-19.

V usage is TRBV2 and J usage is TRBJ1-1, with a weak D call TRBD1 (5 bases). V lost 5 bases and J lost 4, with 11 bases in between. This CDR3 spans 13 amino acids. From germline, CDR1 is SNHLY and CDR2 FYNNEI. The CDR3 region has the DNA TGTGCCAGCAGTAAAACGGGGGGCACTGAAGCTTTCTTT. It encodes CASSKTGGTEAFF.

The J gene is TRBJ2-5, the V gene TRBV11-2; 11 nucleotides line up with TRBD2. Trimming removed 2 bases from V and 5 bases from J; junction bases left unmatched: 4. There are 15 residues in the CDR3. Germline values: CDR1 SGHAT, CDR2 FQNNGV. The CDR3 nucleotides are TGTGCCAGCAGCTTAACGCCTAGCGGGAGGGAGACCCAGTACTTC. Its protein is CASSLTPSGRETQYF.